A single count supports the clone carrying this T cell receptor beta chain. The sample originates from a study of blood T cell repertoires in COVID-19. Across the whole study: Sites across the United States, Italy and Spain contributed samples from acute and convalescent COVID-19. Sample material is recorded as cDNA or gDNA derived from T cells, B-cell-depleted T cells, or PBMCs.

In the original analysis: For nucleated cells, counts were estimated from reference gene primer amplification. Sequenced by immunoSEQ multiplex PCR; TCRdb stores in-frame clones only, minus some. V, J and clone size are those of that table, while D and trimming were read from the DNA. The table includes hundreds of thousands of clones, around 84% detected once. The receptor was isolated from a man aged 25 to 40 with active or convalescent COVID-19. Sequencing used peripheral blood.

CDR3: CASSIRVQPQHF. In DNA, the CDR3 is TGTGCCAGCAGCATCAGGGTCCAACCCCAGCATTTT. This chain uses TRBV28 with TRBJ1-5; possible D gene TRBD1, 5 bases. CDR1 MDHEN and CDR2 SYDVKM come from the germline V gene. The V end lost 6 bases, the J end lost 10 bases, and 13 bases lay between the germline ends. This CDR3 has 12 residues.